The rows below give T cell receptor beta chains drawn from one sample of a study of CD8 T cells in Susac syndrome. TCRdb called the immunoSEQ multiplex PCR reads again in MiXCR, with one record for every CDR3 protein. The sample lists 150,000 to 200,000 distinct CDR3 sequences; approximately 93% were seen once. The sample taken for sequencing was CD4+ T cells from PBMCs. The receptor source for this set is a human donor in good health. Both conserved end residues are trimmed from each CDR3. Fields, in order: V gene, clone size, CDR3 protein. Clone size is shown for a subset of rows, as once, few, many or a class of expanded clone.

V gene: TRBV2; clone size: .; CDR3 protein: AGQLTDTQY
V gene: TRBV9; clone size: .; CDR3 protein: ASSGSRSGLAGGPMRAGELF
V gene: TRBV6-6; clone size: once; CDR3 protein: ASSYSTMNTEAF
V gene: TRBV12-3/TRBV12-4; clone size: .; CDR3 protein: ASSRAGGISTGELF
V gene: TRBV4-2; clone size: once; CDR3 protein: ASSQEIGGYEQY
V gene: TRBV11-2; clone size: .; CDR3 protein: ASSLVGMKADTQY
V gene: TRBV7-9; clone size: .; CDR3 protein: ASSPRQGNQPQH
V gene: TRBV27; clone size: .; CDR3 protein: ATRDRGGQETQY
V gene: TRBV2; clone size: .; CDR3 protein: ASSDRGLGNQPQH
V gene: TRBV12-3/TRBV12-4; clone size: .; CDR3 protein: ASSLSGLAGVTGELF
V gene: TRBV5-4; clone size: .; CDR3 protein: ASSSSRTGSSYNEQF
V gene: TRBV5-8; clone size: .; CDR3 protein: ASSPNLRGTDTQY
V gene: TRBV2; clone size: .; CDR3 protein: ASNLWGGGDTQY
V gene: TRBV6-2/TRBV6-3; clone size: few; CDR3 protein: ASSYWRSYNEQF
V gene: TRBV11-1; clone size: .; CDR3 protein: ASSFAWGQPQH
V gene: TRBV5-5; clone size: .; CDR3 protein: ASSSQWAVNTGELF
V gene: TRBV5-1; clone size: .; CDR3 protein: ASSPSWTAKNIQY
V gene: TRBV2; clone size: .; CDR3 protein: ASSVLQGNQPQH
V gene: TRBV12-3/TRBV12-4; clone size: .; CDR3 protein: ASSLGHPNSPLH
V gene: TRBV20-1; clone size: .; CDR3 protein: SVVPTWGGEREKLF
V gene: TRBV20-1; clone size: .; CDR3 protein: SAIVTDTQY
V gene: TRBV7-9; clone size: .; CDR3 protein: ASSLGTGATNEKLF
V gene: TRBV2; clone size: .; CDR3 protein: ASLGDSLYSPLH
V gene: TRBV29-1; clone size: .; CDR3 protein: SVNLGYEQY
V gene: TRBV5-4; clone size: .; CDR3 protein: ASSLSGGGINSPLH
V gene: TRBV5-4; clone size: .; CDR3 protein: ASSFGLAGTTDTQY
V gene: TRBV10-3; clone size: .; CDR3 protein: AISESVQMNTEAF
V gene: TRBV19; clone size: .; CDR3 protein: ASKVGADTQY
V gene: TRBV24-1; clone size: .; CDR3 protein: ATSDLMPSGANVLT
V gene: TRBV12-3/TRBV12-4; clone size: .; CDR3 protein: ASGTGDLRGGYT
V gene: TRBV7-2; clone size: .; CDR3 protein: ASSVKGLAVNEQF
V gene: TRBV13; clone size: once; CDR3 protein: ASSFRTGGEGYNSPLH
V gene: TRBV12-3/TRBV12-4; clone size: .; CDR3 protein: ASRGLGAGNTIY
V gene: TRBV5-6; clone size: .; CDR3 protein: ASSLLGIRNYEQY
V gene: TRBV5-1; clone size: .; CDR3 protein: ASSLVPDSPLH
V gene: TRBV6-1; clone size: .; CDR3 protein: ASGSRGEGTDTQY
V gene: TRBV6-2/TRBV6-3; clone size: .; CDR3 protein: ASSYGGKGQPKVMNTEAF
V gene: TRBV24-1; clone size: .; CDR3 protein: ATSDPGLGLWNEQF
V gene: TRBV7-8; clone size: .; CDR3 protein: ASMRVTEAF
V gene: TRBV5-1; clone size: .; CDR3 protein: ASSPARFTNTEAF
V gene: TRBV28; clone size: .; CDR3 protein: ASSDTGTRREKLF
V gene: TRBV5-1; clone size: .; CDR3 protein: ASSEGAYGYGYT
V gene: TRBV28; clone size: .; CDR3 protein: ASKGYPGELF
V gene: TRBV5-1; clone size: .; CDR3 protein: ASTTTGVNTGELF
V gene: TRBV5-1; clone size: .; CDR3 protein: ASSVFQDNSPLH
V gene: TRBV20-1; clone size: .; CDR3 protein: SARGDKNTGELF
V gene: TRBV7-3; clone size: .; CDR3 protein: ASSPAGGGAGETQY
V gene: TRBV19; clone size: few; CDR3 protein: ASSSRRNTEAF
V gene: TRBV7-9; clone size: .; CDR3 protein: ASSPGDRNTEAF
V gene: TRBV6-2/TRBV6-3; clone size: .; CDR3 protein: ASKGLFWGWNTEAF
V gene: TRBV6-5; clone size: .; CDR3 protein: ASSADRGPNQPQH
V gene: TRBV29-1; clone size: .; CDR3 protein: SVGGAVNTEAF
V gene: TRBV5-4; clone size: once; CDR3 protein: ASSFRTGSGSPLH
V gene: TRBV2; clone size: .; CDR3 protein: ASTSGAYEQY